This T cell receptor beta chain was found in a study of blood T cell repertoires in COVID-19. Whole-study context: Specimens from acute and convalescent COVID-19 originated in the United States, Italy and Spain.

This CDR3 spans 14 amino acids. The ends were cut back, 5 bases at V and 4 bases at J, with 14 bases in the middle. Germline-derived CDR1 and CDR2 are SGHVS and FQNEAQ. In the authors' workflow: Estimates of nucleated cell counts were drawn from the amplification of reference gene primers. Produced via immunoSEQ multiplex PCR; TCRdb's table is partial and in-frame only. The V and J calls and clone size come from that table; D and trimming were worked out from the DNA. The sample has about 150,000 clones; 87% are singletons. The specimen sequenced was peripheral blood. The receptor was isolated from a man in his forties or fifties with active COVID-19. The chain recombines TRBV7-8 with TRBJ1-1, with D possibly matching TRBD1 (6 bases). The CDR3 DNA reads TGTGCCAGCAGCCAGGGACACTTAAGCACTGAAGCTTTCTTT. Amino acid sequence: CASSQGHLSTEAFF. Together with reference TRBV7-8 and TRBJ1-1, the CDR3 gives the full variable domain: GAGVSQSPRYKVAKRGQDVALRCDPISGHVSLFWYQQALGQGPEFLTYFQNEAQLDKSGLPSDRFFAERPEGSVSTLKIQRTQQEDSAVYLCASSQGHLSTEAFFGQGTRLTVV.